This TCR beta chain was retrieved from a study of blood T cell repertoires in COVID-19. The overall study: In each case, the material was cDNA or gDNA derived from T cells, B-cell-depleted T cells, or PBMCs.

This clone was seen only once. Sequenced by immunoSEQ multiplex PCR; TCRdb stores in-frame clones only, minus some. The sample has fewer than 50,000 clones; roughly 73% are singletons. Sequencing was performed on peripheral blood. The TCR comes from an older man with acute or convalescent COVID-19.

In DNA form, the CDR3 reads TGTGCCAGCAGTTCGGCCGGGACAGGGGAGAATGAGCAGTTCTTC. Protein sequence: CASSSAGTGENEQFF. The rearrangement uses TRBV6-5 and TRBJ2-1; 10 bases align to TRBD1. Germline V CDR1 and CDR2: MNHEY, SVGAGI. V shed 4 bases and J 7 bases; nucleotides not matched to a gene: 7. CDR3 length: 15 residues.